This passage covers 13 T cell receptor beta chains from one sample sequenced in a study of post-analysis software for immune sequencing data. Broader study findings: Four to six TRBV segments were significantly more frequent in patients than in controls. TRBV5-6, TRBV5-1 and TRBV20-1 were among these segments.

Their recognized antigens are unknown. Sequencing libraries made from TCR beta cDNA carried unique molecular identifiers. TCRdb reprocessed the PCR reads via MiXCR and lists one record per CDR3 protein. The sample lists roughly 540,000 distinct CDR3 sequences, 30% to 40% occurring once. Sequencing used blood. These receptors were collected from a girl younger than 18 with multiple sclerosis.

The chain uses TRBV4-1 and TRBJ2-7, with 9 bases aligning to TRBD1. There are 15 residues in the CDR3. Germline CDR1 is MGHRA and CDR2 is YSYEKL. Trimming at V came to 0 bases and at J to 1 base, leaving 1 base not matched to a gene. This CDR3 reads CASSQETGGSYEQYF. For the CDR3, the DNA is TGCGCCAGCAGCCAAGAGACAGGGGGGTCCTACGAGCAGTACTTC.

This clonotype came up many times. The chain uses TRBV10-3 and TRBJ2-4; TRBD1 aligns across 7 bases. CDR3 length: 17 amino acids. Germline values: CDR1 ENHRY, CDR2 SYGVKD. J lost 8 bases, V lost 3 bases, and 16 bases had no gene match. The CDR3 sequence: CAISERGTVSSSDIQYF. CDR3 nucleotide sequence: TGTGCCATCAGTGAAAGGGGGACAGTCTCAAGTTCGGACATTCAGTACTTC.

The sample holds a few counts of this clonotype. The chain joins TRBV24-1 to TRBJ2-1, with a weak D call TRBD1 (6 bases). CDR1 is KGHDR and CDR2 is SFDVKD in the germline V gene. There are 12 residues in the CDR3. Trimming took off 8 bases at V and 6 bases at J, with 10 bases between the two ends. CDR3 in DNA: TGTGCCACCAATAAACAGGGCAATGAGCAGTTCTTC. This gives the protein CATNKQGNEQFF.

The chain is built from TRBV5-1 and TRBJ2-3, with D unclear. V was clipped by 0 bases and J by 2 bases, with 10 bases between them. Germline CDR1 and CDR2: SGHRS and YFSETQ. CDR3 length: 15 amino acids. CDR3 sequence reads: CASSLAQAYTDTQYF. The CDR3, as DNA: TGCGCCAGCAGCTTGGCGCAGGCTTACACAGATACGCAGTATTTT.

The chain carries TRBV10-3 and TRBJ2-7, with 9 bases that match TRBD2. V lost 4 bases, J lost 4 bases, and 8 bases stayed unmatched. Per the germline V gene, CDR1 is ENHRY and CDR2 is SYGVKD. The CDR3 is 15 residues long. The CDR3 loop is CAISGPLAGVYEQYF. As DNA, the CDR3 is TGTGCCATCAGTGGGCCATTAGCGGGGGTATACGAGCAGTACTTC.

By sample fraction, this clonotype is medium-sized (0.01 to 0.1%). V usage is TRBV29-1 and J usage is TRBJ2-7; 7 nucleotides line up with TRBD2. This CDR3 is 14 amino acids long. Germline CDR1 is SQVTM and CDR2 is ANQGSEA. Germline trimming cut 8 bases from V and 7 bases from J; bases unmatched to any gene: 17. The CDR3 reads CSIRWDYPGVEQYF. CDR3 bases: TGCAGCATTCGTTGGGACTACCCCGGGGTGGAGCAGTACTTC.

This clonotype has just a few counts. The chain's CDR3 is CASSFLDLANYGYTF. CDR3 nucleotide sequence: TGTGCCAGCAGTTTCCTAGACTTAGCTAACTATGGCTACACCTTC. The chain uses TRBV6-5 and TRBJ1-2; D is undetermined. CDR1 and CDR2 (germline): MNHEY, SVGAGI. The CDR3 has 15 amino acids. The V end was cut by 4 bases, the J end by 0 bases, with 12 bases between.

The chain uses TRBV20-1 and TRBJ2-7; D ambiguous. Germline V gene lookup returns CDR1 DFQATT and CDR2 SNEGSKA (reference sequence). The germline V and J ends were trimmed by 6 bases and 3 bases, with 12 bases remaining between them. The CDR3 has 12 amino acids. CDR3 residues: CSAGSDVYEQYF. In DNA, the CDR3 is TGCAGTGCCGGTTCGGATGTCTACGAGCAGTACTTC.

This clonotype has just a few counts. This sequence joins TRBV6-4 and TRBJ1-5; no clear D. V was clipped by 4 bases and J by 3 bases, with 10 bases between them. From germline, CDR1 is MRHNA and CDR2 SNTAGT. The CDR3 has 14 residues. CDR3 sequence: CASSVTQHNQPQHF. DNA for the CDR3: TGTGCCAGCAGTGTCACGCAGCACAATCAGCCCCAGCATTTT.

The V and J genes are TRBV12-3 or TRBV12-4 and TRBJ2-5; tentative D call: TRBD2 (7 bases). Between the trimmed V and J ends, which lost 4 bases and 4 bases, there was a span of 13 bases. The CDR3 totals 14 residues. CDR3 region: CASSSRGAAETQYF. CDR3 nucleotides: TGTGCCAGCAGTTCCCGGGGGGCCGCAGAGACCCAGTACTTC.

This clonotype has more than one count but fewer than ten. The gene calls are TRBV5-1 and TRBJ2-5; 14 bases are a match to TRBD2. The V gene's germline CDR1 is SGHRS and CDR2 YFSETQ. The CDR3 runs to 15 residues. Trimming at V came to 3 bases and at J to 3 bases, leaving 1 base not matched to a gene. CDR3: CASSWGLAGEETQYF. The CDR3 coding sequence is TGCGCCAGCAGCTGGGGACTAGCGGGGGAAGAGACCCAGTACTTC.

This chain connects TRBV10-3 to TRBJ2-1, with 9 positions matching TRBD1. Trimming removed 4 bases from V and 4 bases from J; junction bases left unmatched: 11. The CDR3 extends over 17 amino acids. Germline V lookup: CDR1 ENHRY, CDR2 SYGVKD. CDR3: CAISGGDRASSYNEQFF. The CDR3 DNA reads as TGTGCCATCAGTGGGGGGGACAGGGCTAGCTCTTACAATGAGCAGTTCTTC.

The chain has TRBV20-1 and TRBJ2-7; 14 nucleotides match TRBD2. J lost 3 bases, V lost 3 bases, and 7 bases had no gene match. The CDR3 has 16 residues. The germline V gene encodes CDR1 DFQATT and CDR2 SNEGSKA (reference sequence). The CDR3 DNA reads TGCAGTGCTAGGGGGGTGGGACTAGCGGGAGACTACGAGCAGTACTTC. It codes for CSARGVGLAGDYEQYF.